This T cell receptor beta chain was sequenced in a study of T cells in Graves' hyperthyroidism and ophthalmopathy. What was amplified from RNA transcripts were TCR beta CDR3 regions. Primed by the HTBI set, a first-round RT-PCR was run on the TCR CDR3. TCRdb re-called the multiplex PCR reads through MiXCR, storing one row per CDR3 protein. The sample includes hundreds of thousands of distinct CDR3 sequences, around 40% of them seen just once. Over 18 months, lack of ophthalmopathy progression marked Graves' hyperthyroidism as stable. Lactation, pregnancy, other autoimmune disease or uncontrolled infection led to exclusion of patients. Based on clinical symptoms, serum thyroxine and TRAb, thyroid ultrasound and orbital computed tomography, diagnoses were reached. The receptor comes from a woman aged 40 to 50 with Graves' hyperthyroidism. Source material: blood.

Here the CDR3 DNA reads TGTGCCAGCAGACGGGACAAGCTGGCGCACAATGAGCAGTACTTC. This codes for CASRRDKLAHNEQYF. This chain uses TRBV7-8 with TRBJ2-7; weak D call: TRBD1 (6 bases). The CDR3 covers 15 residues. Germline CDR1 and CDR2: SGHVS and FQNEAQ. V was clipped by 6 bases and J by 7 bases, with 22 bases between them.